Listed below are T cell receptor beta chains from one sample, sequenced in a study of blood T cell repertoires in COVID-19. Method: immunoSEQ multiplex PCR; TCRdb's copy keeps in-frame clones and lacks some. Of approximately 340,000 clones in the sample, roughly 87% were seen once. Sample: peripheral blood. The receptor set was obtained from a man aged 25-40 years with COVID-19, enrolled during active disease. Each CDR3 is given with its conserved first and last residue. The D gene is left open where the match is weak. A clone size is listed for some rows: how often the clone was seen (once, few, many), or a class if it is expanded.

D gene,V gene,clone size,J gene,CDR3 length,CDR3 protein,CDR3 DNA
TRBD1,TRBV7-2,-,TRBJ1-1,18,CASSPAPGQGALNTEAFF,TGTGCCAGCAGCCCAGCTCCGGGACAGGGGGCCCTGAACACTGAAGCTTTCTTT
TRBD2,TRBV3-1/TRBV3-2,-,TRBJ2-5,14,CASSPSGAAQAQYF,TGTGCCAGCAGCCCTAGCGGGGCAGCTCAGGCCCAGTACTTC
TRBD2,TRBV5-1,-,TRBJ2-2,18,CASSLDRGLAGYTGELFF,TGCGCCAGCAGCTTGGATAGAGGACTAGCGGGTTACACCGGGGAGCTGTTTTTT
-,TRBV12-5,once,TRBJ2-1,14,CASGIGQMYNEQFF,TGTGCTAGTGGCATCGGACAGATGTACAATGAGCAGTTCTTC
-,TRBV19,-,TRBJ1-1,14,CASSMAVLNTEAFF,TGTGCCAGTAGTATGGCAGTATTGAACACTGAAGCTTTCTTT
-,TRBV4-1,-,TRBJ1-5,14,CASSQISSNQPQHF,TGCGCCAGCAGCCAAATCAGTAGCAATCAGCCCCAGCATTTT
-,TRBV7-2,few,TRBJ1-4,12,CASSLGLEKLFF,TGTGCCAGCAGCCTTGGACTTGAAAAACTGTTTTTT
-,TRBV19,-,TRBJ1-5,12,CASSPHQQPQHF,TGTGCCAGTAGTCCCCATCAGCAGCCCCAGCATTTT
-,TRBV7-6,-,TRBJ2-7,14,CASSLGGSAYEQYF,TGTGCCAGCAGCTTAGGAGGATCCGCCTACGAGCAGTACTTC
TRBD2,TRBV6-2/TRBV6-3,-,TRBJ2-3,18,CASSYLAGGPGGTDTQYF,TGTGCCAGCAGTTACCTAGCGGGGGGGCCCGGTGGGACAGATACGCAGTATTTT
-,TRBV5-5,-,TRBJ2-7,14,CASSLGQLWDEQYF,TGTGCCAGCAGCTTGGGACAGCTCTGGGACGAGCAGTACTTC
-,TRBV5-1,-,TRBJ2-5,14,CASSFMGSEETQYF,TGCGCCAGCAGCTTCATGGGCAGTGAAGAGACCCAGTACTTC
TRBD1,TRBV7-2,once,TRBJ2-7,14,CASSSDRVTYEQYF,TGTGCCAGCAGCTCGGACAGGGTCACTTACGAGCAGTACTTC
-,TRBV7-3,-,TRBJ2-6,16,CASSSFTGTGANVLTF,TGTGCCAGCAGCTCCTTCACAGGGACCGGGGCCAACGTCCTGACTTTC
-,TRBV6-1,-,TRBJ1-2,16,CASSELYDGGPYGYTF,TGTGCCAGCAGTGAGCTCTATGATGGAGGGCCCTATGGCTACACCTTC
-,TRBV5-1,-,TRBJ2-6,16,CASSLLARSGANVLTF,TGCGCCAGCAGCTTGCTAGCGCGCTCTGGGGCCAACGTCCTGACTTTC